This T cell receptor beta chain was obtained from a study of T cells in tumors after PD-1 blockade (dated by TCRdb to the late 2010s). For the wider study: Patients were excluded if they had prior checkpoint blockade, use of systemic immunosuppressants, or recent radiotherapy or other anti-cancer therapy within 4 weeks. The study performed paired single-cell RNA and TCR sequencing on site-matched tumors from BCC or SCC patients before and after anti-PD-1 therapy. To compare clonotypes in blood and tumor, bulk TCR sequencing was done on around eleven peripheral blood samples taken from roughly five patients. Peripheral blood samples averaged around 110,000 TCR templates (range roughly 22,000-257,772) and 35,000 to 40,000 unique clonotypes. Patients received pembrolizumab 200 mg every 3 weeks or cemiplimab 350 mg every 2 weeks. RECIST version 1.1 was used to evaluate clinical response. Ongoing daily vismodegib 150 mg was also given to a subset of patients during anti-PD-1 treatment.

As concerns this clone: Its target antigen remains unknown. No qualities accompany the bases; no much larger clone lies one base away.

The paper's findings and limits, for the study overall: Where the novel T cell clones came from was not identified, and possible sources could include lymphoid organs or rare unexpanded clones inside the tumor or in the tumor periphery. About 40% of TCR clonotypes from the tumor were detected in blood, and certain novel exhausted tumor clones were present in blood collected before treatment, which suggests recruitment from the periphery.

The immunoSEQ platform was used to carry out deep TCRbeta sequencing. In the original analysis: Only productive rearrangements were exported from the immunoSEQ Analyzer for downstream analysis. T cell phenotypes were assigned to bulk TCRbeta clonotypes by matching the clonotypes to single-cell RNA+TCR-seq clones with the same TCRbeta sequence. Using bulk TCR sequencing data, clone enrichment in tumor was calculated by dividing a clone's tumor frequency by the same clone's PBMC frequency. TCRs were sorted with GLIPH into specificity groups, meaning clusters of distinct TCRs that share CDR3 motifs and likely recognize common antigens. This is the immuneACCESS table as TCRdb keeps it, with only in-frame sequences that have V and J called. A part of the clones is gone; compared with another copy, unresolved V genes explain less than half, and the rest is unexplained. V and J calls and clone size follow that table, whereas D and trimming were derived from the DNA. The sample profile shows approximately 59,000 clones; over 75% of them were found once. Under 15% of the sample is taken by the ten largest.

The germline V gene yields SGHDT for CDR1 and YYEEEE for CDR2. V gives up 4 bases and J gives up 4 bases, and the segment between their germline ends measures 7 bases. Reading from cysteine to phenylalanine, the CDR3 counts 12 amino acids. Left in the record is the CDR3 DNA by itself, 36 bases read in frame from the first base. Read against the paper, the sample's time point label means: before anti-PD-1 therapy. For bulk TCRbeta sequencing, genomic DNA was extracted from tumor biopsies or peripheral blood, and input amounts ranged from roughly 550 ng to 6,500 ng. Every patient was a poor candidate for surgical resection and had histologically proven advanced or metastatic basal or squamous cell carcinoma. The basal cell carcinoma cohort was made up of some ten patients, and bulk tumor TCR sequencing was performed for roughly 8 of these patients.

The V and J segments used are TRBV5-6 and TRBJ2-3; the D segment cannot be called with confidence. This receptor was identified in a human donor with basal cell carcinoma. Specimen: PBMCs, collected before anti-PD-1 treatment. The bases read TGTGCCAGCAGCAAGCAGGCAGATACGCAGTATTTT. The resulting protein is CASSKQADTQYF.